A single T cell receptor beta chain is shown here with its context. At one end, the junction sequence differs from germline, possibly due to a read error. The entry originates in a study of blood T cell repertoires in COVID-19. About the research overall: In each case, the material was cDNA or gDNA derived from T cells, B-cell-depleted T cells, or PBMCs.

The repertoire was sequenced with immunoSEQ multiplex PCR; TCRdb's copy has only in-frame clones and lacks some. The sample holds around 44,000 clones, 92% seen once. CDR1 and CDR2 (germline): LGHNA, YSLEER. The CDR3 is made up of 13 amino acids. The source material was peripheral blood. The clonotype originates from a human donor in a cohort sampled during active COVID-19. The chain has TRBV4-3 and TRBJ2-7, with TRBD1 matching 7 bases. Here the CDR3 reads CVSSSGTDYEQYF. In DNA form, the CDR3 reads TGCGTCAGCAGCTCCGGGACAGACTACGAGCAGTACTTC.